What follows is one TCR beta chain and its context. Its antigen is as yet unknown. TCRdb re-called the 5' RACE reads; every CDR3 protein appears as one record, without DNA. The sample includes 400,000 to 500,000 distinct CDR3 sequences. The data derive from a study of T cells expressing NK-cell markers. Whole-study context: Seven of eight sequenced donors tested HCMV-seropositive; one tested seronegative.

Overall study findings and caveats: The study found dominant NKG2C+ clonotypes at roughly 1.0-7.5% of CD8+ T cells in over 5 donors.

This CDR3 comprises 23 residues. The sequencing input was blood T cells: a sorted CD56 or NKG2C T cell subset, CD4+ or CD8+ T cells, or bulk PBMC T cells (not recorded which). This TCR was sampled from a woman between 18 and 70 years old in good health. The chain links TRBV7-1 to TRBJ2-4; TCRdb gives TRBD1 as the D gene, but with no DNA this cannot be confirmed. TRBV7-1 is an ORF for which the function is uncertain. This chain's CDR3 is CASSSGLAGRGFAPTLAKNIQYF.